This T cell receptor (beta chain) was sequenced in a study of T cell repertoires in cytomegalovirus infection. Via MiXCR, TCRdb re-called the reads, giving one row per CDR3 protein. Of tens of thousands of distinct CDR3 sequences in the sample, over 3.5% were seen once. This clonotype was recorded many times. Sequenced: PBMCs. This receptor was taken from a human donor in good health (CMV status not recorded). Some clones in this sample may be carry-over from other donors' samples.

The CDR3 nucleotides are TGTGCCTCATCCTTTTGGTCGGTAAACGAGCAGTACTTC. Translated: CASSFWSVNEQYF. This chain joins TRBV7-2 and TRBJ2-7; D gene uncertain. CDR3 size: 13 residues. Trimming shortened V by 11 bases and J by 5 bases, and 19 bases separated the two germline ends. Germline loops: CDR1 SGHTA, CDR2 FQGNSA.